This T cell receptor beta chain is from a study of vaccination and CD4 T cells after COVID-19. Study background: From HCoV-229E, HCoV-OC43, HCoV-NL63 and SARS-CoV-2, overlapping spike peptides were used to stimulate the cells.

This CDR3 has 14 amino acids. The germline V gene has CDR1 SGHTA and CDR2 FQGNSA. V shed 5 bases and J 5 bases; nucleotides not matched to a gene: 5. Findings and limits, study-wide: Researchers report that a median approximately 90% of reactive clones in convalescent patients surfaced only post-vaccination.

The assay that was used to sequence DNA from cultured CD4+ T cells was the Oncomine TCR Beta short-read assay. Investigators isolated genomic DNA from cultured CD4+ T cells. One entry per CDR3 protein, called by TCRdb with MiXCR from the PCR reads. The sample lists some 15,000 distinct CDR3 sequences; approximately 57% were seen once. The treatment was: roughly 10-day PBMC culture with coronavirus spike peptide pools or control peptides (ViraFEST assay). Of note for this clonotype: Its target is not known.

The sample comprised CD4+ T cells from blood, cultured in vitro. The receptor was isolated from a human donor who had recovered from COVID-19. V gene TRBV7-2 combines with J gene TRBJ2-7; 11 nucleotides line up with TRBD2. CDR3 sequence: CASSTSGSAHEQYF. The CDR3 region has the DNA TGTGCCAGCAGCACTAGCGGGAGTGCCCACGAGCAGTACTTC. Combining the CDR3 with reference TRBV7-2 and TRBJ2-7 gives the whole variable domain GAGVSQSPSNKVTEKGKDVELRCDPISGHTALYWYRQSLGQGLEFLIYFQGNSAPDKSGLPSDRFSAERTGGSVSTLTIQRTQQEDSAVYLCASSTSGSAHEQYFGPGTRLTVT.